This T cell receptor (beta chain) was recovered during a study of CXCR3-negative and CXCR3-positive naive CD8 T cells. On the study more broadly: Overall TRB read output was about 135 million, and each library contained about 1.5 +/- 0.3 million reads. The study's findings and limits: TRB CDR3 hydrophobicity was greater in CXCR3-positive naive cells than in CXCR3-negative naive cells. CXCR3 levels fell partly with cryopreservation; most assays relied on fresh PBMCs.

Triplicates of 300,000 or so cells were sorted from each CD8+ T cell subset. Identification of naive CD8+ T cells rested on CD45RO-CCR7+CD27+CD95- status. About this clonotype: The antigen is undetermined.

Libraries of TRB cDNA were made by 5' RACE and carried UMIs. Following a re-call of the 5' RACE reads, TCRdb has one entry per CDR3 protein and lacks DNA. The repertoire table contains about 150,000 distinct CDR3 sequences. This CDR3 has 13 amino acids. The germline V gene encodes CDR1 LNHNV and CDR2 YYDKDF (reference sequence). This chain links TRBV15 with TRBJ1-1; TCRdb indicates TRBD1, and absent DNA this call remains unverified. The receptor's source is a human donor in good health. Some clones in this sample may be carry-over from other donors' samples. The sequenced sample was naive CXCR3+ CD8+ T cells from blood. The subset is: CD45RO-CCR7+CD27+CD95- naive CD8+ T cells expressing CXCR3 (TNR3+). The CDR3 loop is CATSTDRGTEAFF.